These 7 T cell receptor beta chains share one sample of origin, sequenced in a study of blood T cell repertoires in COVID-19. This table comes from immunoSEQ multiplex PCR, and its TCRdb copy is limited to in-frame clones, with some not included. The sample comprises fewer than 120,000 clones, 76% of which are singletons, and 3% to 4% rests with the top ten. Sequenced input: peripheral blood. The receptors here all came from a woman older than 75 with acute or convalescent COVID-19.

The chain is built from TRBV27 and TRBJ2-2, with D maybe TRBD1 (6 bases). Trimming pared 5 bases from V and 1 base from J, leaving 17 bases between. Germline V CDR1 and CDR2: MNHEY, SMNVEV (reference sequence). This CDR3 region has 17 residues. This CDR3 reads CASSPLPGQVNTGELFF. Here the CDR3 DNA reads TGTGCCAGCAGTCCACTCCCGGGACAAGTGAACACCGGGGAGCTGTTTTTT.

The chain carries TRBV5-1 and TRBJ2-3; D possibly corresponds to TRBD1 (6 bases). This CDR3 has 13 residues. Germline V CDR1 and CDR2: SGHRS, YFSETQ. The V gene lost 4 bases and the J gene lost 1 base, with 7 bases spanning the gap. The DNA of the CDR3 is TGCGCCAGCAGCGAGGGGGGCACAGATACGCAGTATTTT. This codes for CASSEGGTDTQYF.

The V gene is TRBV5-8, the J gene TRBJ2-5, with 11 positions matching TRBD2. Looked up from germline, CDR1 is SGHTS and CDR2 is YDEGEE. After removal of 0 bases from V and 2 bases from J, the junction contained 3 bases not matched to a gene. The CDR3 is 16 amino acids. DNA for the CDR3: TGTGCCAGCAGCTTGGGGGGACTAGCGGTTCAAGAGACCCAGTACTTC. Protein sequence: CASSLGGLAVQETQYF.

The chain combines TRBV3-1 (or the pseudogene TRBV3-2) with TRBJ2-7; D remains ambiguous. Looked up from germline, CDR1 is LGHDT and CDR2 is YNNKEL (reference sequence). Deletions cut 2 bases from V and 4 bases from J, with 3 bases between. The CDR3 consists of 11 residues. The CDR3 DNA sequence: TGTGCCAGCAGCCAATCTTACGAGCAGTACTTC. This sequence encodes CASSQSYEQYF.

The gene calls are TRBV9 and TRBJ1-2, with 10 bases aligning to TRBD1. Germline lookup yields CDR1 SGDLS and CDR2 YYNGEE. There are 15 residues in the CDR3. J gave up 6 bases and V 1 base, and 6 bases lay outside the gene matches. CDR3 sequence (DNA): TGTGCCAGCAGCGTATCAACCGGGACAGGGGATGGCTACACCTTC. It encodes CASSVSTGTGDGYTF. Supplemented by reference TRBV9 and TRBJ1-2, the full variable domain reads DSGVTQTPKHLITATGQRVTLRCSPRSGDLSVYWYQQSLDQGLQFLIQYYNGEERAKGNILERFSAQQFPDLHSELNLSSLELGDSALYFCASSVSTGTGDGYTFGSGTRLTVV.

This chain links TRBV5-6 with TRBJ1-1, with D perhaps matching TRBD1 (5 bases). The CDR3 has 14 residues. In germline, CDR1 is SGHDT, CDR2 YYEEEE. The ends were cut back, 2 bases at V and 7 bases at J, with 15 bases in the middle. The CDR3 coding sequence is TGTGCCAGCAGCTTAGGGCCTCGGGGGAGTGAAGCTTTCTTT. This sequence encodes CASSLGPRGSEAFF.

This chain connects TRBV5-5 to TRBJ2-7; no clear D gene. V was clipped by 4 bases and J by 7 bases, with 15 bases between them. Germline CDR1 is SGHKS and CDR2 is YYEKEE (reference sequence). CDR3 length: 13 amino acids. CDR3 residues: CASSHVESREQYF. The CDR3 bases are TGTGCCAGCAGCCATGTTGAGTCGAGGGAGCAGTACTTC. Using reference TRBV5-5 and TRBJ2-7 for the parts outside the CDR3, the full variable domain is DAGVTQSPTHLIKTRGQQVTLRCSPISGHKSVSWYQQVLGQGPQFIFQYYEKEERGRGNFPDRFSARQFPNYSSELNVNALLLGDSALYLCASSHVESREQYFGPGTRLTVT.